This T cell receptor beta chain was sequenced in a study of T cells expressing NK-cell markers. In the study overall: Sorted T-cell subsets CD3+CD56+NKG2C+, CD3+CD56+NKG2C- and CD3+CD56-NKG2C+ were TCR beta-sequenced. The sequencing cohort of eight donors included seven HCMV-seropositive individuals and one seronegative individual. Study results and limitations: These clonotypes also led the CD3+CD56-NKG2C+ fraction in several donors.

The CDR3 contains 15 residues. Germline V gene lookup returns CDR1 SGDLS and CDR2 YYNGEE. Worth noting for this clonotype: What it recognizes is unknown.

Researchers built TCR beta cDNA using 5'RACE template switching with UMIs. TCRdb reprocessed the 5' RACE reads and stores each CDR3 protein as one record, lacking DNA. The listing contains about 150,000 distinct CDR3 sequences. The chain has TRBV9 and TRBJ2-1; the D call of TRBD2 rests on TCRdb alone, since no DNA is present to check it. This TCR was sampled from a young man in good health. Material for sequencing was blood T cells: a sorted CD56 or NKG2C T cell subset, CD4+ or CD8+ T cells, or bulk PBMC T cells (not recorded which). This CDR3 is CASSPSGSANNEQFF.